This TCR beta chain was documented in a study of T cell repertoires in cytomegalovirus infection. The overall study: Both CMV infection and a matching HLA type were indicated by public TCR beta signatures.

A word on this clonotype: This may be a read error, as it is one base from a much larger clone.

There are 15 residues in the CDR3. MiXCR, run by TCRdb on the reads, gives a single entry per CDR3 protein. The table shows about 400,000 distinct CDR3 sequences, with roughly 18% occurring only once. This chain uses TRBV12-3 or TRBV12-4 with TRBJ1-1, with a weak D call TRBD1 (6 bases). Specimen: PBMCs. This sequence was found in a human donor in good health (CMV status not recorded). Some clones in this sample may be carry-over from other donors' samples. In DNA form, the CDR3 reads TGTGCCAGCAGACTCCCGGACAGACCGAACCCTGAAGCTTTCTTT. Translated: CASRLPDRPNPEAFF.